Reported below is one T cell receptor beta chain. What it recognizes is unknown. At one end, the junction sequence differs from germline, possibly due to a read error. This sample is drawn from a study of T cell responses to AZD1222 COVID-19 vaccine. Overall study findings and caveats: Unmutated regions of variants are reportedly targeted by nearly half of spike-specific TCRs. Increased Spike-specific TCR breadth and depth were observed after two AZD1222 doses. Spike as a whole was targeted by vaccine-associated CD4 TCRs, dominant at 160-218 and 743-854.

Pooled together were second doses at about 4 or about 12 weeks. Some clones are missing from TCRdb's copy, which holds only in-frame ones; the method was immunoSEQ multiplex PCR. In the table there are around 190,000 clones, just over 90% of which are singletons. The sequences come from peripheral blood, collected 28 days after the second AZD1222 dose. The clonotype comes from an adult who received the AZD1222 COVID-19 vaccine.

In DNA, the CDR3 is TGCAGTGCTAGACGACAGGAGATCTTC. It encodes CSARRQEIF. The gene calls are TRBV20-1 and TRBJ1-2; weak D call: TRBD1 (6 bases). Germline V gene data show CDR1 as DFQATT and CDR2 as SNEGSKA (reference sequence). The CDR3 sequence is 9 residues long.